This TCR beta chain originates from a study of brain T cells in children with intractable seizures. Overall study results and limits: Absence of clones before surgery may stem from lower sequencing depth. Patients' HCMV serostatus was unknown; virus specificity rests on CDR3 similarity alone.

Details on this clone: Antigen: not known.

Germline V gives CDR1 SNHLY, CDR2 FYNNEI. The CDR3 length is 16 residues. The junction had 9 bases not matched to a gene; V was cut back by 6 bases and J by 3 bases. Surgery cases with the highest brain T cell transcript signatures were chosen for sequencing. Patients received at least one anti-epileptic drug before surgery. Only in-frame clones appear in the TCRdb table, and some are missing; sequencing was by immunoSEQ multiplex PCR. The sample lists tens of thousands of clones; 90% to 95% were seen once. The sequence derives from a boy in the first two years of life with tuberous sclerosis and intractable seizures. The chain recombines TRBV2 with TRBJ1-4, with 8 positions matching TRBD1. The sample here was peripheral blood, taken at surgery. The chain's CDR3 is CASRPEGGQANEKLFF. The CDR3 DNA reads TGTGCCAGCAGACCAGAGGGGGGACAGGCTAATGAAAAACTGTTTTTT.